This T cell receptor (beta chain) came from a study of T cells in narcolepsy. Overall study context: Enrolled donors included narcolepsy type 1 or type 2 patients and healthy controls.

Comment on this clone: Its target is not known.

Study-level findings and limits: In some patient and control memory CD4+ samples, autoreactive clones were absent. Healthy controls reportedly lacked the autoreactive clonotypes serially found in patients' blood. Comparing one patient's CSF and blood CD4+ clonotypes highlighted HCRT- and TRIB2-specific autoreactive clonotypes.

The data were produced by immunoSEQ multiplex PCR, yet TCRdb's version contains in-frame clones alone and is incomplete. This table holds roughly 24,000 clones, about 80% found once. The CDR3 has 14 amino acids. Germline CDR1 reads KGHSH; CDR2 reads LQKENI. V was clipped by 5 bases and J by 0 bases, with 8 bases between them. The TCR comes from a human donor in good health. The material sequenced was memory (CD45RA-) CD4+ T cells from blood. The chain combines TRBV18 with TRBJ1-5; D is uncertain. CDR3 protein: CASSMDYSNQPQHF. In DNA, the CDR3 is TGTGCCAGCTCAATGGATTATAGCAATCAGCCCCAGCATTTT. Full variable domain (rest looked up from reference TRBV18 and TRBJ1-5): NAGVMQNPRHLVRRRGQEARLRCSPMKGHSHVYWYRQLPEEGLKFMVYLQKENIIDESGMPKERFSAEFPKEGPSILRIQQVVRGDSAAYFCASSMDYSNQPQHFGDGTRLSIL.